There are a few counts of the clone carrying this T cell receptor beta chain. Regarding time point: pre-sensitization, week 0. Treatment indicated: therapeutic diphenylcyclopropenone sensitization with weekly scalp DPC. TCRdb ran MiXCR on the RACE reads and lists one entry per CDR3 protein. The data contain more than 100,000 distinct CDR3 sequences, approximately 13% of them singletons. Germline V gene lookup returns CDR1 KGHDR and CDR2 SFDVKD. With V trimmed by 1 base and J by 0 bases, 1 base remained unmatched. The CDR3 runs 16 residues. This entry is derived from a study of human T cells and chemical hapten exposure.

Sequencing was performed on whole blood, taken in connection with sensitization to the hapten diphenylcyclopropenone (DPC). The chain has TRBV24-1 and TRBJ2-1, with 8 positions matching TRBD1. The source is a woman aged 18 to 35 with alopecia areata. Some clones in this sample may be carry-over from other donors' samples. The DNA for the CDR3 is TGTGCCACCAGTGATTTTGGACAGGGCTCCTACAATGAGCAGTTCTTC. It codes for CATSDFGQGSYNEQFF.